A single sample is the source of the 17 T cell receptor beta chains below, sequenced in a study of OX40 agonist ivuxolimab in advanced cancers. The protocol was immunoSEQ multiplex PCR, while the TCRdb copy is restricted to in-frame clones and leaves out a portion. The repertoire consists of roughly 30,000 clones, with 84% occurring once and the leading ten covering about a sixth. This sample comprised CD4+ or CD8+ T cells sorted from blood, obtained in a trial of the OX40 agonist ivuxolimab. These receptors came from an adult with an advanced solid tumor such as melanoma, head and neck, liver or kidney cancer.

Judged by abundance, this clone is medium-sized. The rearrangement uses TRBV6-4 and TRBJ1-6; D unresolved. The V gene lost 2 bases and the J gene lost 5 bases, with 7 bases spanning the gap. Germline V gene data show CDR1 as MRHNA and CDR2 as SNTAGT. The CDR3 is 14 residues long. The CDR3 here is CASSDRADNSPLHF. The CDR3 DNA is TGTGCCAGCAGTGACAGGGCCGATAATTCACCCCTCCACTTT.

This chain connects TRBV4-1 to TRBJ2-7; a weak D match, TRBD2 (6 bases). Trimming left V 0 bases short and J 1 base short, with 13 bases between. The germline V gene encodes CDR1 MGHRA and CDR2 YSYEKL. The CDR3 has 16 residues. The CDR3 loop reads CASSQDGGTLSYEQYF. CDR3 coding DNA: TGCGCCAGCAGCCAAGATGGGGGGACGCTATCCTACGAGCAGTACTTC.

The rearrangement joins TRBV18 to TRBJ2-1, with 8 bases fitting TRBD2. Germline assignment: CDR1 KGHSH and CDR2 LQKENI. V lost 3 bases and J lost 2; bases outside the gene matches: 9. The CDR3 is 17 amino acids. In DNA form, the CDR3 reads TGTGCCAGCTCACCGTCGGGAGCGGGAGAAACCTACAATGAGCAGTTCTTC. Its translation is CASSPSGAGETYNEQFF.

This chain connects TRBV9 to TRBJ2-1; D possibly corresponds to TRBD2 (6 bases). Between the trimmed V and J ends, which lost 0 bases and 8 bases, there was a span of 18 bases. The germline CDR1 and CDR2 sequences are SGDLS and YYNGEE. CDR3 size: 16 residues. Here the CDR3 reads CASSVEGGTTRDEQFF. In DNA form, the CDR3 reads TGTGCCAGCAGCGTAGAAGGCGGGACCACTAGGGATGAGCAGTTCTTC.

The V and J genes are TRBV7-2 and TRBJ1-1; 9 bases map to TRBD1. From germline, CDR1 is SGHTA and CDR2 FQGNSA. The CDR3 is made up of 13 amino acids. The V gene end was trimmed by 5 bases and the J gene end by 11 bases; junction bases not matched to a gene: 9. The DNA for the CDR3 is TGTGCCAGCAGCGGAGACAGGGGGTTCGGGGCTTTCTTT. Translating gives CASSGDRGFGAFF.

This sequence joins TRBV7-2 and TRBJ1-1; D remains unclear. V was trimmed by 5 bases and J by 4 bases, leaving 11 bases between them. This CDR3 region has 13 residues. CDR1 and CDR2 from the germline V gene are SGHTA and FQGNSA. CDR3 amino acids: CASSPEATTEAFF. CDR3 DNA: TGTGCCAGCAGCCCAGAGGCAACCACTGAAGCTTTCTTT.

CDR3 protein: CATKIAGGTDTQYF. DNA for the CDR3: TGTGCCACCAAAATAGCGGGGGGCACAGATACGCAGTATTTT. The chain joins TRBV7-6 to TRBJ2-3, with 9 bases lining up with TRBD2. Germline V gene sequence: CDR1 SGHVS, CDR2 FNYEAQ. The CDR3 has 14 amino acids. The ends lost 10 bases at V and 1 base at J; junction bases unmatched: 6.

This chain uses TRBV7-9 with TRBJ1-1; no reliable D call. CDR1 and CDR2 from the germline V gene are SEHNR and FQNEAQ (reference sequence). CDR3 size: 12 residues. V lost 1 base, J lost 5 bases, and 5 bases lay in between. Here the CDR3 reads CASSLERTEAFF. For the CDR3, the DNA is TGTGCCAGCAGCTTAGAGAGGACTGAAGCTTTCTTT.

The chain employs TRBV4-3 and TRBJ1-2; tentatively, D is TRBD1 (6 bases). Trimming left V 4 bases short and J 5 bases short, with 23 bases between. CDR1 and CDR2 (germline): LGHNA, YSLEER. CDR3 size: 17 residues. CDR3 protein: CASSPEGPGGGIYGYTF. Here the CDR3 DNA reads TGCGCCAGCAGCCCCGAGGGACCCGGGGGCGGGATATATGGCTACACCTTC.

This chain connects TRBV9 to TRBJ1-5, with D uncertain. V lost 0 bases, J lost 9 bases, and 13 bases lay in between. The CDR3 is 14 residues long. The V gene's germline CDR1 is SGDLS and CDR2 YYNGEE. The CDR3 nucleotides read TGTGCCAGCAGCGTAGAGTCTGCCTGGGGGCCCCAGCATTTT. As protein: CASSVESAWGPQHF.

The chain employs TRBV9 and TRBJ1-4; possible D gene TRBD1, 5 bases. Trimming shortened V by 3 bases and J by 7 bases, and 13 bases separated the two germline ends. The CDR3 has 14 residues. Germline values: CDR1 SGDLS, CDR2 YYNGEE. CDR3 sequence reads: CASSASGTAEKLFF. CDR3 coding DNA: TGTGCCAGCAGCGCATCCGGGACGGCTGAAAAACTGTTTTTT.

V usage is TRBV7-9 and J usage is TRBJ2-7; no definite D call. Looked up from germline, CDR1 is SEHNR and CDR2 is FQNEAQ (reference sequence). The V end was cut by 5 bases, the J end by 0 bases, with 8 bases between. This CDR3 region has 13 residues. The CDR3 protein is CASSPGVSYEQYF. CDR3 nucleotides: TGTGCCAGCAGCCCCGGAGTCTCCTACGAGCAGTACTTC.

This clone is labeled large. The V call is TRBV15, the J call TRBJ1-4, with unresolved D. Germline V gene lookup returns CDR1 LNHNV and CDR2 YYDKDF (reference sequence). V dropped 0 bases and J dropped 10 bases, with 0 bases sitting between them. The length of the CDR3 is 10 residues. For the CDR3, the DNA is TGTGCCACCAGCAGAGAAAAACTGTTTTTT. Protein: CATSREKLFF.

The chain carries TRBV28 and TRBJ2-5; D not certain. Judging by the DNA end, TRBJ2-7 fits better; the J call may be wrong. The CDR3 contains 12 residues. Looked up from germline, CDR1 is MDHEN and CDR2 is SYDVKM. The CDR3 DNA is TGTGCCAGCCAAGATGGGATCTACGAGCAGTACTTC. This encodes CASQDGIYEQYF.

The chain carries TRBV9 and TRBJ1-2, with 10 bases that match TRBD1. This CDR3 region has 16 residues. The germline CDR1 and CDR2 sequences are SGDLS and YYNGEE. J was trimmed by 6 bases and V by 4 bases; bases with no gene match: 12. The CDR3 region has the DNA TGTGCCAGCAGCCCCCGGGACAGGGGACCCTCGAATGGCTACACCTTC. Protein product: CASSPRDRGPSNGYTF.

This chain joins TRBV30 and TRBJ1-3, with TRBD1 as a possible D gene (5 bases). Trimming removed 3 bases at V and 8 bases at J, with 11 bases between. Germline CDR1 and CDR2: GTSNPN and SVGIG (reference sequence). The CDR3 contains 12 residues. CDR3 region: CAWSPGGDTIYF. CDR3 nucleotide sequence: TGTGCCTGGAGCCCGGGGGGGGACACCATATATTTT.

The chain employs TRBV27 and TRBJ1-1, with 7 bases aligning to TRBD1. Germline lookup yields CDR1 MNHEY and CDR2 SMNVEV (reference sequence). J gave up 5 bases and V 0 bases, and 9 bases lay outside the gene matches. The CDR3 contains 16 residues. The CDR3 loop reads CASSLSPTGWGTEAFF. The CDR3 DNA sequence: TGTGCCAGCAGTTTATCCCCGACAGGGTGGGGGACTGAAGCTTTCTTT.